The 15 T cell receptor beta chains given below trace back to one sample, sequenced in a study of regulatory T cells in long-lasting Graves disease. Indicated time point: newly diagnosed GD, antithyroid drugs for less than 3 months. RNA from PBMCs was the source of the TCR library. Arm-PCR of CDR3 regions and iRepertoire HTBI primers were the basis on which TCR beta libraries were built. Each CDR3 protein is one row after TCRdb ran MiXCR on the multiplex PCR reads. The sample has fewer than 450,000 distinct CDR3 sequences, 14% to 15% seen once. This same sample was also taken into another study, of T cells in Graves' hyperthyroidism and ophthalmopathy.

This material consisted of peripheral blood mononuclear cells (PBMCs), taken at new diagnosis, from a patient treated with antithyroid drugs. Receptors were obtained from a woman aged 35 to 49 with Graves disease.

This clonotype appeared many times. The genes are TRBV11-2 and TRBJ1-1, with D possibly TRBD1 on 6 matching bases. Germline V gives CDR1 SGHAT, CDR2 FQNNGV. This CDR3 contains 13 residues. Trimming took off 1 base at V and 11 bases at J, with 14 bases between the two ends. The DNA for the CDR3 is TGTGCCAGCAGCTTAGGGCCGTCTCAGGGGGCTTTCTTT. Translated, it gives CASSLGPSQGAFF.

Concerning this clonotype: It is likely a read error: a sequence one base away is far more abundant. V gene TRBV11-1 combines with J gene TRBJ2-1; 7 nucleotides align to TRBD1. The DNA matches TRBJ2-5 better at its end, which makes the J call doubtful. The germline V gene encodes CDR1 SGHAT and CDR2 FQDESV (reference sequence). The CDR3 length is 14 residues. The CDR3 coding sequence is TGTGCCAGTGGAACAGGGGTCAAGAAAGAGACCCAGTACTTC. This gives the protein CASGTGVKKETQYF.

This clonotype was counted at least ten times. The V call is TRBV13, the J call TRBJ2-5; tentatively, D is TRBD2 (6 bases). The CDR3 runs to 17 residues. The germline V gene encodes CDR1 PRHDT and CDR2 FYEKMQ (reference sequence). Trimming took off 1 base at V and 0 bases at J, with 15 bases between the two ends. The CDR3 sequence is CASSLAGSGANQETQYF. CDR3 bases: TGTGCCAGCAGCTTAGCTGGTAGCGGAGCCAACCAAGAGACCCAGTACTTC. Supplemented by reference TRBV13 and TRBJ2-5, the full variable domain reads AAGVIQSPRHLIKEKRETATLKCYPIPRHDTVYWYQQGPGQDPQFLISFYEKMQSDKGSIPDRFSAQQFSDYHSELNMSSLELGDSALYFCASSLAGSGANQETQYFGPGTRLLVL.

This clonotype appeared many times. The chain recombines TRBV6-2 or TRBV6-3 with TRBJ2-2; a possible D gene is TRBD2 (6 bases). With 5 bases removed from V and 4 bases from J, the gap between germline ends came to 14 bases. CDR3 length: 15 residues. In germline, CDR1 is MNHEY, CDR2 SVGEGT. The CDR3 DNA sequence: TGTGCCAGCAGTGCACCGATTAGCGGCACCGGGGAGCTGTTTTTT. It encodes CASSAPISGTGELFF.

This clonotype was found many times. In DNA, the CDR3 is TGCAGTGCGGGGACTAGCGGCAATGAGCAGTTCTTC. This codes for CSAGTSGNEQFF. V is TRBV20-1 and J is TRBJ2-1, with TRBD2 matching 11 bases. The germline gives CDR1 DFQATT, CDR2 SNEGSKA (reference sequence). The CDR3 has 12 amino acids. V lost 6 bases and J lost 6; bases outside the gene matches: 1.

V usage is TRBV11-3 and J usage is TRBJ2-1, with 8 bases fitting TRBD2. Trimming took 5 bases from V and 0 from J; bases not matched to a gene: 12. The CDR3 runs to 18 residues. Germline assignment: CDR1 SGHNT and CDR2 YENEEA. CDR3 region: CASSPVARTSRSYNEQFF. DNA for the CDR3: TGTGCCAGCAGCCCCGTGGCCCGGACTAGCCGCTCCTACAATGAGCAGTTCTTC.

Many counts were recorded for this clonotype. The rearrangement joins TRBV10-2 to TRBJ2-1; TRBD2 agrees at 11 bases. Losses at the gene ends were 5 bases for V and 4 bases for J; bases not matched to a gene: 7. Germline loops: CDR1 WSHSY, CDR2 SAAADI. The CDR3 consists of 16 residues. CDR3 DNA sequence: TGCGCCAGCAGTCGCGAGACTAGCGGGGTTTACAATGAGCAGTTCTTC. Translated, it gives CASSRETSGVYNEQFF.

This clonotype has at least ten counts. This sequence joins TRBV28 and TRBJ2-2, with unresolved D. The CDR3 consists of 14 residues. The V and J ends lost 5 bases and 0 bases respectively, with 7 bases between them. Germline values: CDR1 MDHEN, CDR2 SYDVKM. CDR3 sequence (DNA): TGTGCCAGCAGTCCGACGACGAACACCGGGGAGCTGTTTTTT. This encodes CASSPTTNTGELFF.

This clonotype was counted many times. This chain uses TRBV28 with TRBJ2-4; D not certain. Deletions cut 6 bases from V and 7 bases from J, with 16 bases between. Per the germline V gene, CDR1 is MDHEN and CDR2 is SYDVKM. CDR3 length equals 14 residues. CDR3 in amino acids: CASSSPEIRNIQYF. DNA of the CDR3: TGTGCCAGCAGCTCCCCCGAGATACGGAACATTCAGTACTTC.

In this sample, this clonotype turned up many times. The chain has TRBV12-3 or TRBV12-4 and TRBJ1-2; D is ambiguous. The V end was cut by 5 bases, the J end by 7 bases, with 8 bases between. The CDR3 extends over 11 amino acids. Written as DNA, the CDR3 is TGTGCCAGCAGTCTAGGAAGTGGCTACACCTTC. The encoded protein is CASSLGSGYTF.

The V call is TRBV20-1, the J call TRBJ2-3; D is unresolved. The length of the CDR3 is 18 residues. Trimming stripped 0 bases from V and 1 base from J, with 20 bases between. Germline loops: CDR1 DFQATT, CDR2 SNEGSKA (reference sequence). This CDR3 reads CSARDLQPPQSGTDTQYF. CDR3 coding DNA: TGCAGTGCTAGAGATCTCCAGCCCCCACAATCGGGCACAGATACGCAGTATTTT.

The table lists this clonotype with many counts. This sequence joins TRBV7-9 and TRBJ1-2; D may be TRBD1 (5 bases). The CDR3 covers 14 residues. V was cut by 1 base and J by 4 bases, with 10 bases left in between. CDR1 is SEHNR, CDR2 FQNEAQ, per germline (reference sequence). Here the CDR3 DNA reads TGTGCCAGCAGCTTAGATGGCGGGGCCTATGGCTACACCTTC. It codes for CASSLDGGAYGYTF.

Ten or more counts support this clonotype. The V gene is TRBV28, the J gene TRBJ2-7; 7 bases agree with TRBD2. Germline loops: CDR1 MDHEN, CDR2 SYDVKM. The CDR3 runs 14 residues. The ends lost 6 bases at V and 7 bases at J; junction bases unmatched: 12. The CDR3 DNA reads as TGTGCCAGCAGCTTAATTGGCGGGAGCTGGGAGCAGTACTTC. Translated, it gives CASSLIGGSWEQYF. The full variable domain, its missing parts supplied by reference TRBV28 and TRBJ2-7, is DVKVTQSSRYLVKRTGEKVFLECVQDMDHENMFWYRQDPGLGLRLIYFSYDVKMKEKGDIPEGYSVSREKKERFSLILESASTNQTSMYLCASSLIGGSWEQYFGPGTRLTVT.

Concerning this clonotype itself: Being one base from a much bigger clone, this may be a read error. The gene calls are TRBV3-1 and TRBJ2-7; 10 bases are shared with TRBD2. The CDR3 length is 15 residues. Trimming took 1 base from V and 6 from J; bases not matched to a gene: 6. CDR1 and CDR2 (germline): LGHDT, YNNKEL (reference sequence). The CDR3 is CASSQGQLAGAEQYF. The CDR3 region has the DNA TGTGCCAGCAGCCAAGGACAGCTAGCGGGAGCCGAGCAGTACTTC.

In this sample, this clonotype turned up many times. For the CDR3, the DNA is TGTGCCAGCAGCTTTGTCTTCGGCTCTGGAAACACCATATATTTT. Its translation: CASSFVFGSGNTIYF. The rearrangement links TRBV11-2 to TRBJ1-3; D remains unclear. V lost 3 bases, J lost 0 bases, and 9 bases lay in between. Germline V gives CDR1 SGHAT, CDR2 FQNNGV. This CDR3 is built from 15 residues.